The clone carrying this T cell receptor (beta chain) was seen repeatedly, ten times or more. No antigen is known for it. The data were obtained in a study of Graves' ophthalmopathy and Graves' hyperthyroidism. The CDR3 covers 14 residues. The germline CDR1 and CDR2 sequences are SQVTM and ANQGSEA. V lost 2 bases to trimming and J lost 2 bases, with 13 bases between them. Amplified TCR beta CDR3 regions were obtained using RNA transcripts as template. The library came from an HTBI-primed first-round RT-PCR and a second-round multiplex PCR. TCRdb independently ran MiXCR on the multiplex PCR reads; one entry per CDR3 protein. The data contain a few hundred thousand distinct CDR3 sequences, around 17% of them singletons. Findings and limits, study-wide: Its predictions of ophthalmopathy progression gave the model over 65% sensitivity and approximately 72% specificity.

The receptor comes from a woman under 30 with Graves' ophthalmopathy. Sequenced input: peripheral blood. The chain has TRBV29-1 and TRBJ2-7; tentatively, D is TRBD1 (5 bases). CDR3: CSVERGPPTYEQYF. CDR3 DNA: TGCAGCGTTGAAAGGGGTCCCCCAACCTACGAGCAGTACTTC.